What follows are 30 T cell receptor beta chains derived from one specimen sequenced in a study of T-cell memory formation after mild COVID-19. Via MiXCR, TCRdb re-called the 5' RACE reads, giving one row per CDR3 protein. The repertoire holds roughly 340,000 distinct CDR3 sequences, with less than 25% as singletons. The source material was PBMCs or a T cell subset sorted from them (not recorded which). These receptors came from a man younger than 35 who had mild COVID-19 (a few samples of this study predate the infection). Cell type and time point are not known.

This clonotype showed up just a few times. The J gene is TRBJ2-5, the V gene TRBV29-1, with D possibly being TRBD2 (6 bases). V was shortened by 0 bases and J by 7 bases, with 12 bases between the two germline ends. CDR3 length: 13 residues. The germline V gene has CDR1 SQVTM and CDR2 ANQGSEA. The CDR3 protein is CSVEDLEGGTQYF. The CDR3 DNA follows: TGCAGCGTTGAAGATTTGGAGGGAGGGACCCAGTACTTC.

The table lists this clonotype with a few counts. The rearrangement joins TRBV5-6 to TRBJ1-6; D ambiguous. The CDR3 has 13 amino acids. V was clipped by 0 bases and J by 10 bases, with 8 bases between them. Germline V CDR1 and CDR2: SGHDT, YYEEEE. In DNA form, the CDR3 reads TGTGCCAGCAGCTTGGGCGGGGAATCACCCCTCCACTTT. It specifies CASSLGGESPLHF.

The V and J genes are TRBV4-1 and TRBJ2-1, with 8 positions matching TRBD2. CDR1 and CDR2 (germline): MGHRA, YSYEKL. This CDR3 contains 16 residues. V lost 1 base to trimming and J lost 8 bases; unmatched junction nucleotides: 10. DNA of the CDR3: TGCGCCAGCAGCCAAGCCCGGGGGGGGGAGGTGGATGAGCAGTTCTTC. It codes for CASSQARGGEVDEQFF.

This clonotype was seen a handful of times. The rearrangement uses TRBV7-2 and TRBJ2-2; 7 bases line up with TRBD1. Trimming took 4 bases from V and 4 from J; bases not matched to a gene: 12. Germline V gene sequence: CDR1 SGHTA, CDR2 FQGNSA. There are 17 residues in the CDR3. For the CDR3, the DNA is TGTGCCAGCAGCTCGGCACCTCGACAGGGAACCACCGGGGAGCTGTTTTTT. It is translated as CASSSAPRQGTTGELFF. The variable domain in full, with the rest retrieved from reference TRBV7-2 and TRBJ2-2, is GAGVSQSPSNKVTEKGKDVELRCDPISGHTALYWYRQSLGQGLEFLIYFQGNSAPDKSGLPSDRFSAERTGGSVSTLTIQRTQQEDSAVYLCASSSAPRQGTTGELFFGEGSRLTVL.

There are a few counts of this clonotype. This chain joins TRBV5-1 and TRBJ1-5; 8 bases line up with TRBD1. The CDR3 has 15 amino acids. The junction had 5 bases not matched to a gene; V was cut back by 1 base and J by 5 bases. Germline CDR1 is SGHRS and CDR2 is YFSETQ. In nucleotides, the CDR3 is TGCGCCAGCAGCTTGACAGGGGGGATCCATCAGCCCCAGCATTTT. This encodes CASSLTGGIHQPQHF. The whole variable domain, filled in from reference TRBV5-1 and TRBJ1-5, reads KAGVTQTPRYLIKTRGQQVTLSCSPISGHRSVSWYQQTPGQGLQFLFEYFSETQRNKGNFPGRFSGRQFSNSRSEMNVSTLELGDSALYLCASSLTGGIHQPQHFGDGTRLSIL.

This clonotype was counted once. CDR3 region: CATSRDPGAPETQYF. CDR3 nucleotide sequence: TGTGCCACCAGCAGAGATCCGGGGGCTCCAGAGACCCAGTACTTC. The chain links TRBV15 to TRBJ2-5; D could derive from TRBD1 or TRBD2 (6 bases each). Germline-derived CDR1 and CDR2 are LNHNV and YYDKDF (reference sequence). The CDR3 totals 15 residues. V lost 0 bases and J 4 bases, leaving 12 bases between the germline ends.

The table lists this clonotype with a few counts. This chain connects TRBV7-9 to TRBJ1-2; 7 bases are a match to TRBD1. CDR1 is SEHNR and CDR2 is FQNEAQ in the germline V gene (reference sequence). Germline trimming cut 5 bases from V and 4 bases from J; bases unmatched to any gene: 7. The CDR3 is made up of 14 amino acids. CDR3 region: CASSLTGTGYGYTF. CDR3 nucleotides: TGTGCCAGCAGCCTGACAGGGACGGGCTATGGCTACACCTTC.

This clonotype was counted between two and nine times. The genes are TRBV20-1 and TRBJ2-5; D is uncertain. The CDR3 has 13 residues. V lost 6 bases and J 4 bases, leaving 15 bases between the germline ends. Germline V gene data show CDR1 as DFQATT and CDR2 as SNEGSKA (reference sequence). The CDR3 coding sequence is TGCAGTGCCCCAGGAGTCCTTAGAGAGACCCAGTACTTC. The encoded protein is CSAPGVLRETQYF.

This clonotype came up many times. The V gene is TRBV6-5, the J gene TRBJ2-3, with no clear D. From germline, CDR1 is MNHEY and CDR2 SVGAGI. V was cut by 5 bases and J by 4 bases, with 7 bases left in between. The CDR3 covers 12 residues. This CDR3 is CASSPTADTQYF. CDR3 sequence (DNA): TGTGCCAGCAGTCCTACAGCAGATACGCAGTATTTT.

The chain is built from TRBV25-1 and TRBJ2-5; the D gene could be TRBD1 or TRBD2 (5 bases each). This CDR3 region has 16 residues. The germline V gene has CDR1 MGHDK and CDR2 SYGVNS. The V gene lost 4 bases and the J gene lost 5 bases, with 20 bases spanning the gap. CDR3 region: CASSALGPRGEETQYF. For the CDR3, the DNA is TGTGCCAGCAGTGCCTTAGGGCCAAGGGGAGAGGAGACCCAGTACTTC.

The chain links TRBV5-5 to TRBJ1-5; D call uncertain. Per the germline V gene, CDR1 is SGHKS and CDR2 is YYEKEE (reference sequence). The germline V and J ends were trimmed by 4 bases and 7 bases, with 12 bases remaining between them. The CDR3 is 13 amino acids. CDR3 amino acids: CASSLATSQPQHF. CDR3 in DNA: TGTGCCAGCAGCCTCGCGACAAGCCAGCCCCAGCATTTT.

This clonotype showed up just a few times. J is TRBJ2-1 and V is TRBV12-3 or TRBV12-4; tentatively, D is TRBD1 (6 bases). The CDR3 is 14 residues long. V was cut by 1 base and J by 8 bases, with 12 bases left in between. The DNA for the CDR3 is TGTGCCAGCAGTTTAGAGGGGGAAGGGGATGAGCAGTTCTTC. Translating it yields CASSLEGEGDEQFF.

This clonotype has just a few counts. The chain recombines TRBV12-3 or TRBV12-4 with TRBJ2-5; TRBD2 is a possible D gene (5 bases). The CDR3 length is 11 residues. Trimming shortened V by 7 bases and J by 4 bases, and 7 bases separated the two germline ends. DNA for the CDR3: TGTGCCAGCATGGGGAGAGAGACCCAGTACTTC. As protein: CASMGRETQYF.

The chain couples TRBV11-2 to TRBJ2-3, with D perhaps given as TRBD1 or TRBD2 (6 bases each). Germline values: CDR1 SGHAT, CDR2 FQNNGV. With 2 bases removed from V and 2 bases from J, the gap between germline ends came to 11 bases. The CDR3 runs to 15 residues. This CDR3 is CASSLRGAFTDTQYF. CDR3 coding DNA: TGTGCCAGCAGCTTAAGGGGGGCTTTCACAGATACGCAGTATTTT.

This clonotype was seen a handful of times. For the CDR3, the DNA is TGTGCCAGCAGCTTAGCGCATTTTCGTGGCTACACCTTC. As protein: CASSLAHFRGYTF. The chain couples TRBV7-6 to TRBJ1-2; D remains unclear. The CDR3 is made up of 13 amino acids. V was pared by 0 bases and J by 7 bases, with 9 bases between. Germline V gene sequence: CDR1 SGHVS, CDR2 FNYEAQ.

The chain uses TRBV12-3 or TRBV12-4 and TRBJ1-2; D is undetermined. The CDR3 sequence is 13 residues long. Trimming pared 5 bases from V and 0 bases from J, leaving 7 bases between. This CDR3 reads CASSRTTNYGYTF. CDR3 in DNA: TGTGCCAGCAGTCGTACTACTAACTATGGCTACACCTTC.

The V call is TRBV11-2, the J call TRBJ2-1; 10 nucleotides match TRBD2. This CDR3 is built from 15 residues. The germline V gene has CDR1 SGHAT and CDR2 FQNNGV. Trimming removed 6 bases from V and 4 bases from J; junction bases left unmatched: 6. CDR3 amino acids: CASSTGTSVYNEQFF. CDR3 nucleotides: TGTGCCAGCAGTACCGGGACTAGCGTGTACAATGAGCAGTTCTTC.

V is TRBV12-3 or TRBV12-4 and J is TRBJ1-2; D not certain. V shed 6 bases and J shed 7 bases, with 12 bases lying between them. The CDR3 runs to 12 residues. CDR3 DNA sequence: TGTGCCAGCAGCCCCGATGGTGCTGGCTACACCTTC. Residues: CASSPDGAGYTF.

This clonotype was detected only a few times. CDR3 protein: CASSLGHQYEQYV. The CDR3 DNA follows: TGTGCCAGCAGTTTAGGGCACCAATACGAGCAGTACGTC. The chain recombines TRBV6-2 or TRBV6-3 with TRBJ2-7; the D is unclear. CDR3 length: 13 residues. Trimming stripped 4 bases from V and 4 bases from J, with 11 bases between. Germline V gives CDR1 MNHEY, CDR2 SVGEGT.

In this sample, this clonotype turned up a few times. CDR3 loop: CASTETTGELFF. The CDR3, as DNA: TGTGCCAGCACCGAAACCACCGGGGAGCTGTTTTTT. The chain joins TRBV6-2 or TRBV6-3 to TRBJ2-2; D uncertain. The CDR3 loop spans 12 amino acids. The ends were cut back, 7 bases at V and 4 bases at J, with 7 bases in the middle. Germline V gives CDR1 MNHEY, CDR2 SVGEGT.

The CDR3 reads CSAHYPPGVYGYTF. Written as DNA, the CDR3 is TGCAGTGCTCACTATCCCCCAGGAGTCTATGGCTACACCTTC. The chain links TRBV20-1 to TRBJ1-2; D uncertain. The CDR3 length is 14 residues. The ends were cut back, 5 bases at V and 4 bases at J, with 17 bases in the middle. Per the germline V gene, CDR1 is DFQATT and CDR2 is SNEGSKA (reference sequence).

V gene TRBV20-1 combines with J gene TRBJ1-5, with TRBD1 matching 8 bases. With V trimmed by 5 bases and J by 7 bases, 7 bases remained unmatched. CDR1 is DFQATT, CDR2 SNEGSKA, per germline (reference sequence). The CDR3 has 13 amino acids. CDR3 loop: CSAWTGIRQPQHF. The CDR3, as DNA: TGCAGTGCTTGGACAGGGATCCGCCAGCCCCAGCATTTT.

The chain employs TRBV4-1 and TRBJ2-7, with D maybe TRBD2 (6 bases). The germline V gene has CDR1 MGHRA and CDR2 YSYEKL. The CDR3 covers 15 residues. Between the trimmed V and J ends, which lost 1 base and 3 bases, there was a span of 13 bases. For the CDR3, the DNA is TGCGCCAGCAGCCAAGGTGGGACTGGATACTACGAGCAGTACTTC. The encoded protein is CASSQGGTGYYEQYF.

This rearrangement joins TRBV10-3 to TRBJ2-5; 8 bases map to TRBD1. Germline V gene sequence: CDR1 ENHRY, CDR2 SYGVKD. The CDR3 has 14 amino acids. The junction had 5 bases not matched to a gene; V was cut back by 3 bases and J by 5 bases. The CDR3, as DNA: TGTGCCATCAGTGATTCCACAGGGGGGGAGACCCAGTACTTC. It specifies CAISDSTGGETQYF.

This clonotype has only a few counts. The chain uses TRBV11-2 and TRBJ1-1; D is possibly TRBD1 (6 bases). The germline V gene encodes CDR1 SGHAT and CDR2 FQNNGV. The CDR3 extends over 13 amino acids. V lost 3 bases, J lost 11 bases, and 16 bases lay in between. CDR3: CASSFSIQGTAFF. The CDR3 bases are TGTGCCAGCAGCTTTAGTATTCAGGGGACGGCTTTCTTT.

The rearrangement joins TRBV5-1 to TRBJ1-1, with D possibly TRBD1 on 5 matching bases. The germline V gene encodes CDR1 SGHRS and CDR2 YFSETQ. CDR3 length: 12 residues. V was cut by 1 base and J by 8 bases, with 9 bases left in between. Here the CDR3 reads CASSLPGREAFF. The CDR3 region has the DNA TGCGCCAGCAGCTTGCCAGGGCGGGAAGCTTTCTTT.

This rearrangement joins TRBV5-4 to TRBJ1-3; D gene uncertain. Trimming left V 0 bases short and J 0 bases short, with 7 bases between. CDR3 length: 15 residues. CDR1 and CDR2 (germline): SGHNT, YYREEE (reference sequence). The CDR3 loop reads CASSLGSTSGNTIYF. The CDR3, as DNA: TGTGCCAGCAGCTTGGGTAGCACCTCTGGAAACACCATATATTTT.

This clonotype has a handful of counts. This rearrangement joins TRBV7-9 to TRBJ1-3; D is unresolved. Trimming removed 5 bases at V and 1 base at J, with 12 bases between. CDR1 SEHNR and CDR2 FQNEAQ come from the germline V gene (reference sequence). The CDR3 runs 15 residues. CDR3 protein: CASSGYGQSGNTIYF. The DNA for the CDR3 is TGTGCCAGCAGCGGCTACGGGCAGTCTGGAAACACCATATATTTT.

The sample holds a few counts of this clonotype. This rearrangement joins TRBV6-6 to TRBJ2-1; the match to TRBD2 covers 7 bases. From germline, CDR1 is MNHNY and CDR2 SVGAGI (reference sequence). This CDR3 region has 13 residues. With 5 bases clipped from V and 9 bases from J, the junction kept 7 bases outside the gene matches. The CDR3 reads CASSPGGGPEQFF. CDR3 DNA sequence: TGTGCCAGCAGTCCCGGGGGAGGGCCTGAGCAGTTCTTC.

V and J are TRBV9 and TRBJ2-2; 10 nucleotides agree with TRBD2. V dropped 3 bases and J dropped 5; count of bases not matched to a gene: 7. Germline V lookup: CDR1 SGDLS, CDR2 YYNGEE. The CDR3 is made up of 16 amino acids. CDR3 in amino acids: CASSAEAGGLTGELFF. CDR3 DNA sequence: TGTGCCAGCAGCGCCGAAGCGGGGGGGCTGACCGGGGAGCTGTTTTTT.